The entry below gives a single TCR beta chain sequence along with its context. What antigen it recognizes has not been identified. No much larger clone exists at a distance of one base, and base qualities are not known. Ophthalmopathy patients had moderately to severely active disease, with a Clinical Activity Score of 3 or more, a NOSPECS grade of 4 or more, and a disease duration of less than 3 months. Exclusion was applied to patients with uncontrolled infections, other autoimmune diseases, pregnancy or lactation. Diagnoses were established on the basis of clinical symptoms, serum thyroxine and TRAb, thyroid ultrasound, and orbital computed tomography. Ficoll-Paque density gradient centrifugation was used to isolate PBMCs from 9.5 to 10 ml of fresh peripheral blood. Trizol reagent was used to extract total RNA, and RNA quality was then checked on an Agilent 2100 Bioanalyzer. This specimen comes from a study of T cells in Graves' hyperthyroidism and ophthalmopathy (dated by TCRdb to between 2018 and 2020). At the level of the whole study: Peripheral blood was collected at initial diagnosis, before any treatment. TCR V-J signatures able to tell the groups apart were searched for in a discovery cohort of about a hundred patients, of whom approximately 40 had Graves' ophthalmopathy and roughly 58 had stable Graves' hyperthyroidism. Whether ophthalmopathy could be predicted prospectively was tested in an independent validation cohort made up of about 18 hyperthyroidism patients plus 17 patients who later progressed to ophthalmopathy. The approximately 100 discovery patients were randomly divided into training and test sets at a 7:3 ratio. In more than 5 Graves' hyperthyroidism patients, the study also compared T-cell repertoires from thyroid tissue with T-cell repertoires from blood. After sampling, hyperthyroidism patients received methimazole starting at 30 mg daily, and ophthalmopathy patients received high-dose intravenous methylprednisolone. The paper describes TCR Vbeta CDR3 sequencing of roughly 130 peripheral blood samples, made up of 43 ophthalmopathy patients, approximately 76 hyperthyroidism patients and 17 progressor patients.

CDR1 is given as SGHDT and CDR2 as YYEEEE, both from the germline V gene. At the junction V is shortened by 4 bases and J by 0 bases, with 7 bases in between. Taken from cysteine to phenylalanine, the CDR3 has 13 residues. Of the read, only the CDR3 DNA is kept; its 39 bases are in frame from base 1. TCR beta CDR3 regions were amplified from RNA transcripts. A first-round RT-PCR of the TCR CDR3 used the HTBI primer set with the Qiagen OneStep RT-PCR kit. Libraries were constructed in a second round of multiplex PCR, after which size selection and purification were performed. Sequencing of the libraries was done on an Illumina HiSeq2000 using paired-end 100 bp reads. The published analysis was carried out like this. SOAPnuke was used to process the raw data, throwing out any read that contained adapters or uncalled bases, had a mean Phred below 15, or lacked an exact constant-primer or identifier match. High-quality paired reads were merged using COPE v1.2.5, and each unique nucleotide sequence was defined as a clonotype. MiTCR v1.1 was used to align clonotypes to the IMGT TRBV, TRBD and TRBJ reference segments. The analysis included only V-J combinations with a frequency above 0.0001, which together covered approximately 99% of the repertoires. A TCS score was defined as the ratio between F50 (clonal expansion) and ExV (chaos), using BLOSUM62-based TCRdist between CDR3 peptides within each V-J. Welch's t-statistics and random forest reduced approximately 520 V-J features to under 15, which were used in a naive Bayes classifier (R e1071). The public reads were run again by TCRdb, first through fastp at Q25 and then through MiXCR, and only productive beta chains were kept. Merged by CDR3 protein, the rows form single entries marked with the most common genes and DNA. In this record, the V and J calls reflect TCRdb's handling and not the investigators' own analysis. Recorded for this sample are over 400,000 distinct CDR3 sequences; 14% to 15% of them occurred a single time. The ten most abundant clones make up approximately 13% of the sample.

Paper-wide results and their limitations: No statistical method was used to fix the sample size in advance, and group allocation was not hidden from the investigators. In validation, the model predicted progression to ophthalmopathy a median of approximately 6.3 months before onset, with over 60% sensitivity and about 75% specificity. Most expanded thyroid clonotypes (frequency above 0.001) were also found in blood, which suggests that blood repertoires may mirror thyroid immune responses. A 13 V-J signature model separated ophthalmopathy from stable hyperthyroidism, with over 85% sensitivity and around 84% specificity in cross-validation and 80%/75% in testing.

The sample was blood. The sequence was collected from a man aged 18 to 30 with Graves' ophthalmopathy. The sequence links TRBV5-6 to TRBJ1-2; no confident D gene assignment can be made. The sequence in DNA is TGTGCCAGCAGCGCCGACCCTAACTATGGCTACACCTTC. The resulting protein is CASSADPNYGYTF.